A single sample gave rise to the 29 T cell receptor beta chains below, sequenced in a study of shared clonotypes between healthy human individuals. Sequencing used immunoSEQ multiplex PCR; TCRdb keeps in-frame clones, though not all of them. This sample has millions of clones, with about 95% found just once. Cells designated naive CD8 were CD45RO-negative and were positively selected for CCR7, with terminally differentiated effector memory CD45RA+ cells excluded. Sequencing was performed on naive CD8+ T cells sorted from blood. The receptors were gathered from a young man in good health.

This chain links TRBV7-9 with TRBJ1-1, with D perhaps matching TRBD1 (5 bases). Trimming took 6 bases from V and 12 from J, leaving 14 bases between them. Germline-derived CDR1 and CDR2 are SEHNR and FQNEAQ (reference sequence). The CDR3 consists of 11 residues. CDR3 DNA: TGTGCCAGCAGGGGGCCCCTTGGGACTTTCTTT. It is translated as CASRGPLGTFF.

V is TRBV20-1 and J is TRBJ2-7, with a possible D match to TRBD1 (6 bases). Germline CDR1 DFQATT, CDR2 SNEGSKA (reference sequence). The CDR3 runs to 11 residues. Trimming took off 2 bases at V and 7 bases at J, with 9 bases between the two ends. CDR3 amino acids: CSARTGQEQYF. DNA for the CDR3: TGCAGTGCTAGAACAGGGCAAGAGCAGTACTTC.

This clone has ten or more counts. This rearrangement joins TRBV7-9 to TRBJ2-1; 8 bases are a match to TRBD2. The V gene's germline CDR1 is SEHNR and CDR2 FQNEAQ (reference sequence). V shed 7 bases and J 12 bases; nucleotides not matched to a gene: 23. This CDR3 spans 17 amino acids. The CDR3: CASTPLGIAGPTPGQFF. CDR3 coding DNA: TGTGCCAGCACCCCTCTCGGGATAGCGGGGCCCACCCCGGGGCAGTTCTTC.

The CDR3 DNA reads as TGCGCCAGCAGCCACGGAGCAAACGAGCAGTACTTC. Translation gives CASSHGANEQYF. The chain carries TRBV4-3 and TRBJ2-7, with no clear D. CDR3 size: 12 residues. V dropped 3 bases and J dropped 5 bases, with 8 bases sitting between them. Germline CDR1 is LGHNA and CDR2 is YSLEER.

The V call is TRBV28, the J call TRBJ2-3; the D is unclear. Germline CDR1 and CDR2: MDHEN and SYDVKM. The CDR3 consists of 16 residues. V was trimmed by 3 bases and J by 3 bases, leaving 16 bases between them. CDR3 nucleotides: TGTGCCAGCAGTTTCAGTCCGCTAGGGTTAACAGATACGCAGTATTTT. Amino acid sequence: CASSFSPLGLTDTQYF.

The rearrangement uses TRBV5-8 and TRBJ2-7, with 8 positions matching TRBD1. This CDR3 is built from 14 residues. Germline V gene lookup returns CDR1 SGHTS and CDR2 YDEGEE. The V gene end was trimmed by 0 bases and the J gene end by 3 bases; junction bases not matched to a gene: 2. In DNA, the CDR3 is TGTGCCAGCAGCTTGGACAGGGGGATCTACGAGCAGTACTTC. Residues: CASSLDRGIYEQYF.

The chain couples TRBV4-2 to TRBJ2-7; TRBD2 aligns across 9 bases. Germline CDR1 and CDR2: LGHNA and YNFKEQ. This CDR3 has 16 amino acids. Trimming at V came to 1 base and at J to 3 bases, leaving 7 bases not matched to a gene. CDR3 nucleotides: TGTGCCAGCAGCCAAGTCGCGGGAGGGGAGTACTACGAGCAGTACTTC. It specifies CASSQVAGGEYYEQYF.

The chain combines TRBV29-1 with TRBJ2-7; perhaps D is TRBD1 or TRBD2 (5 bases each). Trimming took 0 bases from V and 0 from J, leaving 15 bases between them. Germline CDR1 reads SQVTM; CDR2 reads ANQGSEA. The CDR3 has 16 residues. CDR3 bases: TGCAGCGTTGAAGAATTTCGGGACGAGAGCTCCTACGAGCAGTACTTC. Protein sequence: CSVEEFRDESSYEQYF.

This chain links TRBV4-1 with TRBJ2-1; D unclear. The CDR3 has 18 amino acids. Germline loops: CDR1 MGHRA, CDR2 YSYEKL. The V end was cut by 4 bases, the J end by 2 bases, with 21 bases between. The CDR3 region has the DNA TGCGCCAGCAGCCCCCGGGCGATAACAGAATCGGCCTACAATGAGCAGTTCTTC. Protein product: CASSPRAITESAYNEQFF.

This rearrangement joins TRBV7-9 to TRBJ2-6; D is unclear. Trimming removed 2 bases at V and 3 bases at J, with 5 bases between. The CDR3 runs to 14 residues. Germline assignment: CDR1 SEHNR and CDR2 FQNEAQ (reference sequence). The CDR3 is CASSLLVGANVLTF. The DNA for the CDR3 is TGTGCCAGCAGCTTACTAGTTGGGGCCAACGTCCTGACTTTC.

The chain couples TRBV19 to TRBJ2-2; 9 nucleotides align to TRBD2. CDR1 is LNHDA, CDR2 SQIVND, per germline (reference sequence). CDR3 length equals 14 residues. Unmatched junction bases numbered 3, after V lost 5 bases and J lost 5 bases. The CDR3 nucleotides read TGTGCCAGTAGTTCTAGCGGGATTACCGGGGAGCTGTTTTTT. Translating it yields CASSSSGITGELFF.

A note on this clone: The junction shows a germline mismatch at one end, possibly a read error. V is TRBV11-2 and J is TRBJ2-2, with 8 positions matching TRBD1. The germline gives CDR1 SGHAT, CDR2 FQNNGV. This CDR3 has 16 amino acids. CDR3 DNA: TGTGCCATCTGGGACAGGAGTCCTTCGAAGACCGGGGAGCTGTTTTTT. Translation: CAIWDRSPSKTGELFF.

This chain links TRBV15 with TRBJ1-1, with a tentative D call TRBD1 (5 bases). The CDR3 covers 14 residues. V lost 6 bases and J lost 1, with 12 bases in between. Germline V gene data show CDR1 as LNHNV and CDR2 as YYDKDF (reference sequence). Here the CDR3 DNA reads TGTGCCACCAGAACAGGTACCTCGAACACTGAAGCTTTCTTT. It specifies CATRTGTSNTEAFF.

The V and J genes are TRBV19 and TRBJ2-2, with D possibly TRBD1 on 6 matching bases. This CDR3 comprises 14 residues. Germline V gene lookup returns CDR1 LNHDA and CDR2 SQIVND (reference sequence). Deletions cut 5 bases from V and 1 base from J, with 8 bases between. The CDR3: CASSWDMNTGELFF. The CDR3 nucleotides are TGTGCCAGTAGTTGGGACATGAACACCGGGGAGCTGTTTTTT.

The chain joins TRBV5-1 to TRBJ2-7; TRBD2 matches at 7 bases. The CDR3 has 19 residues. V lost 0 bases and J lost 2; bases outside the gene matches: 17. Germline CDR1 SGHRS, CDR2 YFSETQ. The CDR3 sequence: CASSLDSGASGDVPYEQYF. The CDR3 bases are TGCGCCAGCAGCTTGGACTCCGGGGCTAGCGGAGACGTACCCTACGAGCAGTACTTC.

A note on this clone: Distinct nucleotide sequences in the sample also encode this CDR3. The V gene is TRBV5-6, the J gene TRBJ1-1; D not resolved. This CDR3 is 13 amino acids long. V lost 0 bases to trimming and J lost 0 bases, with 3 bases between them. Germline V gives CDR1 SGHDT, CDR2 YYEEEE. CDR3 residues: CASSLDLNTEAFF. The CDR3 bases are TGTGCCAGCAGCTTGGACCTGAACACTGAAGCTTTCTTT.

The chain joins TRBV28 to TRBJ1-4, with 10 bases lining up with TRBD1. Germline CDR1 and CDR2: MDHEN and SYDVKM. The CDR3 is 16 residues long. After removal of 4 bases from V and 8 bases from J, the junction contained 10 bases not matched to a gene. CDR3 DNA sequence: TGTGCCAGCAGTTCATTTCGACAGGGGGCTCGGGAAAAACTGTTTTTT. Its protein product is CASSSFRQGAREKLFF.

The V and J genes are TRBV9 and TRBJ2-7; 8 bases are a match to TRBD2. Germline V CDR1 and CDR2: SGDLS, YYNGEE. The length of the CDR3 is 14 residues. V lost 0 bases and J lost 4; bases outside the gene matches: 3. The CDR3 DNA follows: TGTGCCAGCAGCGTAGCCGCTAGCGGGTACGAGCAGTACTTC. Protein product: CASSVAASGYEQYF. The whole variable domain, filled in from reference TRBV9 and TRBJ2-7, reads DSGVTQTPKHLITATGQRVTLRCSPRSGDLSVYWYQQSLDQGLQFLIQYYNGEERAKGNILERFSAQQFPDLHSELNLSSLELGDSALYFCASSVAASGYEQYFGPGTRLTVT.

The chain joins TRBV11-2 to TRBJ2-7; 9 nucleotides align to TRBD2. Germline CDR1 and CDR2: SGHAT and FQNNGV. Trimming took 4 bases from V and 3 from J; bases not matched to a gene: 4. The CDR3 covers 14 residues. The CDR3 DNA reads TGTGCCAGCAGCTACGGGACTAGCCGCTACGAGCAGTACTTC. It translates to CASSYGTSRYEQYF.

The V call is TRBV30, the J call TRBJ1-2; D unresolved. CDR1 is GTSNPN, CDR2 SVGIG, per germline (reference sequence). This CDR3 contains 10 residues. The CDR3 here is CASSLEGYTF. For the CDR3, the DNA is TGTGCGTCCTCCCTGGAGGGCTACACCTTC. The variable domain in full, with the rest retrieved from reference TRBV30 and TRBJ1-2, is SQTIHQWPATLVQPVGSPLSLECTVEGTSNPNLYWYRQAAGRGLQLLFYSVGIGQISSEVPQNLSASRPQDRQFILSSKKLLLSDSGFYLCASSLEGYTFGSGTRLTVV.

The V gene is TRBV6-5, the J gene TRBJ2-7, with a weak D call TRBD2 (6 bases). Between the trimmed V and J ends, which lost 2 bases and 5 bases, there was a span of 13 bases. Germline V gene sequence: CDR1 MNHEY, CDR2 SVGAGI. The CDR3 is 14 amino acids. CDR3 coding DNA: TGTGCCAGCAGTTACCGGGGGAGGCACAACGAGCAGTACTTC. The encoded protein is CASSYRGRHNEQYF.

The rearrangement joins TRBV7-6 to TRBJ2-2; TRBD2 agrees at 13 bases. The germline CDR1 and CDR2 sequences are SGHVS and FNYEAQ. This CDR3 comprises 18 residues. Trimming took 3 bases from V and 7 from J; bases not matched to a gene: 11. DNA of the CDR3: TGTGCCAGCAGCTTCGGACTAGCGGGAGACGGAGGGAACGGGGAGCTGTTTTTT. It translates to CASSFGLAGDGGNGELFF.

The chain employs TRBV2 and TRBJ2-7, with 10 bases matching TRBD1. The CDR3 runs 15 residues. Trimming cost V 6 bases and J 3 bases; bases outside gene matches: 8. Germline CDR1 reads SNHLY; CDR2 reads FYNNEI. The CDR3 DNA follows: TGTGCCAGCAGCCGACTAGGGACAGGGGACTACGAGCAGTACTTC. Its protein is CASSRLGTGDYEQYF.

This sequence joins TRBV9 and TRBJ2-7; 7 positions agree with TRBD2. CDR3 size: 16 residues. The V segment lost 3 bases and the J segment 0 bases; nucleotides outside the gene matches: 9. Germline assignment: CDR1 SGDLS and CDR2 YYNGEE. The DNA for the CDR3 is TGTGCCAGCAGCGCTTCATGGGCTAGCGGCTCCTACGAGCAGTACTTC. Translated: CASSASWASGSYEQYF.

The genes are TRBV6-6 and TRBJ2-3, with D tentatively TRBD1 (5 bases). The CDR3 spans 14 residues. V lost 2 bases and J lost 4, with 10 bases in between. Germline loops: CDR1 MNHNY, CDR2 SVGAGI (reference sequence). CDR3 DNA sequence: TGTGCCAGCAGTTACCAGGGTTCGGCAGATACGCAGTATTTT. Amino acid sequence: CASSYQGSADTQYF.

This rearrangement joins TRBV11-3 to TRBJ1-1; unclear D gene. Deletions cut 5 bases from V and 2 bases from J, with 18 bases between. CDR3 length equals 16 residues. Germline assignment: CDR1 SGHNT and CDR2 YENEEA. The CDR3 bases are TGTGCCAGCAGCCTTGGGCCCGGACGAGGAAACACTGAAGCTTTCTTT. Translated: CASSLGPGRGNTEAFF.

The V gene is TRBV4-3, the J gene TRBJ1-2, with TRBD1 as a possible D gene (6 bases). The germline CDR1 and CDR2 sequences are LGHNA and YSLEER. This CDR3 is built from 15 residues. With 0 bases removed from V and 4 bases from J, the gap between germline ends came to 12 bases. CDR3 region: CASSQDGAGVYGYTF. CDR3 DNA sequence: TGCGCCAGCAGCCAAGACGGGGCAGGGGTCTATGGCTACACCTTC.

The CDR3 sequence is CASSLWPSYEQYF. In DNA, the CDR3 is TGTGCCAGCAGCTTGTGGCCCTCCTACGAGCAGTACTTC. V is TRBV5-6 and J is TRBJ2-7; D not resolved. Looked up from germline, CDR1 is SGHDT and CDR2 is YYEEEE. The CDR3 spans 13 residues. The V end was cut by 1 base, the J end by 0 bases, with 5 bases between.

The chain links TRBV4-1 to TRBJ2-1, with no clear D. The V and J ends lost 9 bases and 3 bases respectively, with 15 bases between them. Per the germline V gene, CDR1 is MGHRA and CDR2 is YSYEKL. This CDR3 has 14 residues. CDR3 DNA sequence: TGCGCCAGTGGTATGTCCCCAAACTACAATGAGCAGTTCTTC. This gives the protein CASGMSPNYNEQFF.